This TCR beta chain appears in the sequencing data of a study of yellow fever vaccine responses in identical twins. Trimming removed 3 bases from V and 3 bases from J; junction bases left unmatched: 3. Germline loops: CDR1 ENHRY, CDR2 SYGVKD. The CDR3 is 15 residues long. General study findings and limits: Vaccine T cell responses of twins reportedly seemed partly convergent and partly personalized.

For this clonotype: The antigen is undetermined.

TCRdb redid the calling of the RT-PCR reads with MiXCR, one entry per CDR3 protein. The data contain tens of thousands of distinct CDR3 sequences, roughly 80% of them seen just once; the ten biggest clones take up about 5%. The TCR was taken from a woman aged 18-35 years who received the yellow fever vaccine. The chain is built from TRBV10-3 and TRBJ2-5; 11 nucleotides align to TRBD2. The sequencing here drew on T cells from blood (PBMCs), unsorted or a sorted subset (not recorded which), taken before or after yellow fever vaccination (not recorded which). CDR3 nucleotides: TGTGCCATCAGTGATGGGACTAGCGGAAAAGAGACCCAGTACTTC. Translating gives CAISDGTSGKETQYF.